These T cell receptor beta chains were read from a single sample in a study of blood T cell repertoires in COVID-19. Sequenced by immunoSEQ multiplex PCR; TCRdb stores in-frame clones only, minus some. The table records 150,000 or so clones, about 89% of them present only once. Material for sequencing was peripheral blood. The origin of the receptors is a man aged 60 to 69 with COVID-19, enrolled during active disease. CDR3s leave out the opening cysteine and the closing phenylalanine or tryptophan. D genes are given only for firm matches.

TRBV10-3	TRBJ2-2	TRBD1	AIMGQGKDTGELF
TRBV5-1	TRBJ1-5	-	ASSLAGNSGQPQH
TRBV19	TRBJ1-2	-	ASTYSPTAFYGYT
TRBV5-4	TRBJ1-4	-	ASSLSPAGEKLF
TRBV6-1	TRBJ1-5	-	ASSEGGSGRGNQPQH
TRBV7-2	TRBJ1-5	-	ASSLGPSRDQPQH
TRBV6-5	TRBJ1-1	-	ASRGGLAVNTEAF
TRBV6-5	TRBJ1-1	-	ASSYSQGTEAF
TRBV15	TRBJ2-4	TRBD1	ATSRGDRGLENIQY
TRBV7-6	TRBJ2-5	-	ASSLNAGGLETQY
TRBV9	TRBJ1-3	-	ASSSVQGKHTSGNTIY